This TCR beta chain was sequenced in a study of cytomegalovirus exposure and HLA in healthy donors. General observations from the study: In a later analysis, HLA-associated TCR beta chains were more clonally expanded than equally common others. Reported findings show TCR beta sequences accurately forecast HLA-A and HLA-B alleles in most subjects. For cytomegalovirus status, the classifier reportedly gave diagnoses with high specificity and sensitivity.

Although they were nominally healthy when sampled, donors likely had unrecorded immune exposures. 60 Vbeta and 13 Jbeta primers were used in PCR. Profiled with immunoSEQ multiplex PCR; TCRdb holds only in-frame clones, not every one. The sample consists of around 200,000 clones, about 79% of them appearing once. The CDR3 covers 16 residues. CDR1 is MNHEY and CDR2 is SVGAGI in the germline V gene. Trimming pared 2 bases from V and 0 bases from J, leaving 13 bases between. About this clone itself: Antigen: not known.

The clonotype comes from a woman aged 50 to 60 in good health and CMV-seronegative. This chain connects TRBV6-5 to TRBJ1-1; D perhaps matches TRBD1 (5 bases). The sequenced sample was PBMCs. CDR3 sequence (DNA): TGTGCCAGCAGTTACCGCGGGACTCAATTGAACACTGAAGCTTTCTTT. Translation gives CASSYRGTQLNTEAFF.